The rows below give T cell receptor beta chains drawn from one sample of a study of T cell responses to AZD1222 COVID-19 vaccine. Some clones are missing from TCRdb's copy, which holds only in-frame ones; the method was immunoSEQ multiplex PCR. The sample yields 98,000 or so clones, about nine tenths seen once. The sequences come from peripheral blood, collected 28 days after the second dose of the MenACWY control vaccine. The receptor source for this set is an adult who received the MenACWY meningococcal vaccine as a control. Both conserved end residues are part of each CDR3. The D gene is left open where the match is weak. Some rows have no size entry. The others give once, few or many, or a class for an expanded clone.

J gene,V gene,clone size,D gene,CDR3 protein,CDR3 DNA
TRBJ2-7,TRBV6-5,-,TRBD1,CASMTGEVYEQYF,TGTGCCAGCATGACAGGGGAAGTCTACGAGCAGTACTTC
TRBJ1-1,TRBV6-2/TRBV6-3,once,-,CASSPDRSMNTEAFF,TGTGCCAGCAGTCCCGACAGGTCCATGAACACTGAAGCTTTCTTT
TRBJ1-5,TRBV2,-,-,CASSEQQRGPQHF,TGTGCCAGCAGTGAACAGCAGAGGGGGCCCCAGCATTTT
TRBJ2-5,TRBV18,-,-,CASSPQGNGGETQYF,TGTGCCAGCTCACCACAGGGGAATGGGGGAGAGACCCAGTACTTC
TRBJ1-2,TRBV28,-,TRBD1,CASITGTGRQNYGYTF,TGTGCCAGCATTACCGGGACAGGGCGACAAAACTATGGCTACACCTTC
TRBJ2-2,TRBV27,-,-,CASSLSSNTGELFF,TGTGCCAGCAGTTTATCTTCGAACACCGGGGAGCTGTTTTTT
TRBJ1-1,TRBV6-2/TRBV6-3,-,-,CASSYRGAPMNTEAFF,TGTGCCAGCAGTTATCGGGGGGCACCCATGAACACTGAAGCTTTCTTT
TRBJ2-7,TRBV5-1,-,TRBD2,CASSLAGGGYEQYF,TGCGCCAGCAGCTTGGCCGGCGGGGGCTACGAGCAGTACTTC
TRBJ2-2,TRBV15,-,-,CATSRGPSLNTGELFF,TGTGCCACCAGCAGAGGTCCCTCCCTAAACACCGGGGAGCTGTTTTTT
TRBJ2-3,TRBV7-7,-,-,CASSPRLTDTQYF,TGTGCCAGCAGCCCGCGACTCACAGATACGCAGTATTTT
TRBJ2-7,TRBV7-2,once,TRBD2,CASSLAASSGGQNEQYF,TGTGCCAGCAGCTTAGCGGCAAGTAGCGGGGGCCAAAACGAGCAGTACTTC
TRBJ1-4,TRBV6-6,-,-,CASSYSQGSNEKLFF,TGTGCCAGCAGTTACTCGCAGGGTTCTAATGAAAAACTGTTTTTT
TRBJ2-3,TRBV9,-,TRBD2,CASSPRPRAGVADTQYF,TGTGCCAGCAGCCCACGTCCGCGAGCGGGGGTGGCAGATACGCAGTATTTT
TRBJ2-2,TRBV28,-,-,CASSYPREWTGELFF,TGTGCCAGCAGCTACCCGAGGGAATGGACCGGGGAGCTGTTTTTT
TRBJ1-4,TRBV19,-,TRBD1,CASSAWDRGEKLFF,TGTGCCAGTAGTGCCTGGGACAGGGGTGAAAAACTGTTTTTT
TRBJ1-5,TRBV18,few,-,CASSPSGRNQPQHF,TGTGCCAGCTCACCATCCGGGAGGAATCAGCCCCAGCATTTT
TRBJ1-4,TRBV5-5,once,-,CASSLAGDEKLFF,TGTGCCAGCAGCTTGGCCGGGGATGAAAAACTGTTTTTT
TRBJ2-3,TRBV11-3,-,-,CASSLGTLGDTQYF,TGTGCCAGCAGCTTAGGGACACTGGGGGATACGCAGTATTTT
TRBJ1-4,TRBV10-2,-,-,CASSGGGDEKLFF,TGCGCCAGCAGTGGTGGAGGAGATGAAAAACTGTTTTTT
TRBJ2-1,TRBV4-2,-,-,CASSPPTRTEYEQFF,TGTGCCAGCAGCCCCCCGACTAGAACAGAATATGAGCAGTTCTTC
TRBJ1-6,TRBV7-8,-,-,CASSLADSLRSPLHF,TGTGCCAGCAGCTTAGCGGACAGTCTACGTTCACCCCTCCACTTT
TRBJ1-1,TRBV29-1,-,TRBD1,CSAGTVTFEAFF,TGCAGCGCTGGGACAGTCACCTTTGAAGCTTTCTTT
TRBJ2-3,TRBV10-1,-,TRBD2,CASSESGASGAPDTQYF,TGCGCCAGCAGTGAGTCTGGGGCTAGCGGGGCCCCTGATACGCAGTATTTT
TRBJ1-6,TRBV6-6,few,-,CASSYSTQGLTPLHF,TGTGCCAGCAGTTACTCGACACAGGGCCTGACACCCCTCCACTTT
TRBJ1-4,TRBV30,-,TRBD1,CAWTPAGGPNEKLFF,TGTGCCTGGACCCCGGCAGGGGGCCCTAATGAAAAACTGTTTTTT
TRBJ2-7,TRBV7-2,-,TRBD2,CASSRYGAGVNEQYF,TGTGCCAGCAGCCGTTATGGGGCGGGGGTAAACGAGCAGTACTTC
TRBJ2-7,TRBV6-5,-,TRBD1,CASGMGGTGVAEQYF,TGTGCCAGCGGAATGGGGGGGACAGGGGTTGCCGAGCAGTACTTC
TRBJ2-5,TRBV5-4,-,-,CASSRSRAVETQYF,TGTGCCAGCAGCCGAAGTAGGGCAGTAGAGACCCAGTACTTC
TRBJ2-5,TRBV18,-,-,CASSPGYSERTQYF,TGTGCCAGCTCACCAGGGTACTCGGAGAGGACCCAGTACTTC
TRBJ1-1,TRBV30,-,TRBD1,CAWTRDRGKAFF,TGTGCCTGGACCCGGGACAGGGGGAAAGCTTTCTTT
TRBJ2-3,TRBV11-2,-,-,CASSWEFGTDTQYF,TGTGCCAGCAGCTGGGAGTTCGGCACAGATACGCAGTATTTT
TRBJ1-5,TRBV19,-,TRBD1,CASRSGTGVGQPQHF,TGTGCCAGTAGATCCGGGACAGGGGTGGGTCAGCCCCAGCATTTT
TRBJ2-7,TRBV19,-,TRBD1,CASNTGVQSYEQYF,TGTGCCAGCAATACAGGGGTTCAGTCCTACGAGCAGTACTTC
TRBJ2-5,TRBV7-8,-,-,CASSWGLRRKNQETQYF,TGTGCCAGCAGCTGGGGGTTGCGGCGAAAAAACCAAGAGACCCAGTACTTC
TRBJ1-6,TRBV7-6,-,-,CASSAGQGSNSPLHF,TGTGCCAGCAGCGCCGGGCAGGGTAGTAATTCACCCCTCCACTTT
TRBJ1-2,TRBV7-2,-,-,CASSLDEGGGYGYTF,TGTGCCAGCAGCTTAGATGAGGGTGGGGGTTATGGCTACACCTTC
TRBJ2-3,TRBV15,-,-,CATSRDLGTDTQYF,TGTGCCACCAGCAGAGACCTGGGAACAGATACGCAGTATTTT
TRBJ2-2,TRBV7-8,-,TRBD1,CASRRDRPTGELFF,TGTGCCAGCAGACGGGACAGGCCGACCGGGGAGCTGTTTTTT
TRBJ1-3,TRBV12-3/TRBV12-4,-,TRBD1,CASSPGQGNTIYF,TGTGCCAGCAGCCCGGGACAGGGAAACACCATATATTTT
TRBJ2-3,TRBV27,-,-,CASSSPASTDTQYF,TGTGCCAGCAGTTCGCCAGCTAGCACAGATACGCAGTATTTT
TRBJ1-2,TRBV5-1,-,TRBD1,CASSLGQPNYGYTF,TGCGCCAGCAGCCTGGGACAGCCTAACTATGGCTACACCTTC
TRBJ1-2,TRBV28,-,TRBD1,CASSEAGTGGNYGYTF,TGTGCCAGCAGTGAAGCCGGGACAGGGGGTAACTATGGCTACACCTTC
TRBJ2-3,TRBV2,once,-,CASSEGPDTQYF,TGTGCCAGCAGTGAGGGACCAGATACGCAGTATTTT
TRBJ2-7,TRBV5-1,-,-,CASSLDLGGREQYF,TGCGCCAGCAGCTTGGATCTGGGCGGGCGCGAGCAGTACTTC
TRBJ1-2,TRBV5-5,-,-,CASSLGAGTLPNYGYTF,TGTGCCAGCAGCTTGGGGGCCGGGACTCTACCTAACTATGGCTACACCTTC
TRBJ1-1,TRBV6-5,-,-,CASSYYRDTEAFF,TGTGCCAGCAGTTACTACAGGGACACTGAAGCTTTCTTT
TRBJ1-2,TRBV7-2,-,-,CASSATSTGKGNYGYTF,TGTGCCAGCAGCGCGACGTCGACGGGGAAGGGTAACTATGGCTACACCTTC
TRBJ2-7,TRBV7-8,-,-,CASSLGGAGREQYF,TGTGCCAGCAGCTTAGGGGGGGCAGGTCGCGAGCAGTACTTC
TRBJ1-1,TRBV7-9,-,-,CASSSQGTEAFF,TGTGCCAGCAGCTCGCAGGGTACTGAAGCTTTCTTT